The present entry profiles one T cell receptor beta chain with its context. This clone was seen a handful of times. Its antigen is still unknown. One base away there is no much larger clone; base qualities are not given. Library creation used the immunoSEQ multiplex PCR assay. For TCR sequencing, RNA was extracted from every sample and reverse transcribed into cDNA to serve as template. SuperScript III was used for first-strand cDNA synthesis, primed with a 2:1 mix of oligo-dT and random hexamers. A synthetic immune receptor repertoire was used to measure amplification bias, and any remaining bias was corrected computationally. The paper's data handling went like this. Raw reads were preprocessed for error removal, and CDR3 was defined according to IMGT conventions as running from the conserved cysteine to phenylalanine. Clonality was computed as 1 minus the Shannon entropy, with the entropy normalized by log2 of the number of productive unique TCRs. Scalp TCRbeta sequences were cross-referenced with sorted blood CD4 and CD8 repertoires so that the CD4 or CD8 identity of scalp clones could be inferred. Held by TCRdb, this immuneACCESS table contains in-frame sequences only and omits some clones. Under half of the omission traces to an unresolved V gene where checked; the cause of the rest is unknown. Clone size and the V and J calls come from that table; the DNA yielded D and trimming. Here the sample has 110,000 to 150,000 clones; roughly 54% occur a single time. Around a sixth of the sample goes to the ten largest clones.

Interpreted using the paper, the time point label stands for: about 4 weeks on oral tofacitinib. Interpreted using the paper, the treatment or condition label stands for: oral pan-JAK inhibitor, 5-10 mg twice daily. Lesional scalp punch biopsies and peripheral blood were obtained from alopecia areata patients. PBMCs were isolated by density centrifugation and stained for CD3, CD4 and CD8, and CD4+ and CD8+ T cells were sorted on a FACSAria. From cysteine to phenylalanine, the CDR3 is 14 amino acids long. The DNA shown is the 42-base CDR3, in frame from base 1. Per the germline V gene (reference sequence), PRHDT is the CDR1 and FYEKMQ is the CDR2. The germline ends are 17 bases apart after V is trimmed by 6 bases and J by 8 bases. The data are from a study of CD8+ T cells in alopecia areata (dated by TCRdb to 2016 to 2019). At the level of the whole study: The treated patients took part in an open-label pilot trial in which moderate-to-severe alopecia areata was treated with oral tofacitinib at 5 to 10 mg twice daily. Tofacitinib was administered for 6 to 18 months, and 6 months of follow-up off drug were then conducted to assess delayed response and recurrence. For the treated patients, the SALT score, which quantifies what percentage of scalp surface area is affected, served as the measure of disease severity. High-throughput TCRbeta sequencing was used to examine T cell clonal expansion in alopecia areata in both the C3H/HeJ mouse model and human patients. Human TCRbeta sequencing covered scalp tissue and sorted CD4+ and CD8+ peripheral blood T cells from patchy and totalis/universalis alopecia areata patients and healthy controls. Patients on tofacitinib were biopsied at baseline and after 4 and 24 weeks of treatment, and several of the patients also had a later scalp biopsy. Scalp clonality was compared across normal scalp (n=4), patchy alopecia areata scalp (n=8), and alopecia totalis/universalis scalp (n=8). The RNA source kit depended on sample type: the PAXgene miRNA kit for fixed scalp, the miRNeasy kit for PBMCs, and the RNeasy kit for mouse skin. TCRbeta CDR3 regions were amplified by immunoSEQ multiplex PCR with 35 Vbeta forward and 13 Jbeta reverse primers.

Results and caveats for the whole study, not just this receptor: The treated cohort was small, with a single nonresponder, so links between baseline CD8+ expansion and response need larger studies. Compared with normal scalp, lesional scalp, particularly in alopecia totalis/universalis, had higher clonality and more expanded CD8+ clones, which suggests antigenic drive. Scalp clonality and the number of expanded CD8+ clones among the top 100 scalp clones were significantly decreased by tofacitinib. Scalp TCR repertoire analysis is complicated because resident alphabeta T cells in normal human skin are also sequenced, whereas mouse skin is dominated by gammadelta T cells. During tofacitinib treatment, many expanded lesional clones remained in scalp and blood, and this persistence may partly explain relapse after treatment is stopped. TCR sequences shared between patients were less clear than in mice, possibly partly because of HLA diversity in the patient population.

The sequence joins TRBV13 to TRBJ1-3; perhaps TRBD1 is the D gene, with 6 bases matching. This TCR came from a human donor with alopecia areata. Sequenced here: CD8+ T cells sorted from blood, sampled at week 4, from a patient treated with tofacitinib. The bases are TGTGCCAGCAGTGCGACAGGCGGCCGGGACACCATATATTTT. Translated, this gives CASSATGGRDTIYF.